Listed below are T cell receptor beta chains from one sample, sequenced in a study of T and B cells in COVID-19 patients. TCRdb re-called the multiplex PCR reads through MiXCR, storing one row per CDR3 protein. Altogether 20,000 to 25,000 distinct CDR3 sequences are present, approximately 30% being singletons, with the ten largest covering 2.1%. Sequenced sample: blood. The origin of the receptors is a human donor who had recovered from COVID-19. CDR3s include the opening cysteine and the closing phenylalanine or tryptophan. Fields, in order: clone size, D gene, V gene, CDR3 length, J gene, CDR3 protein, CDR3 DNA. A D gene is named only where the DNA matches it firmly. Part of the rows lack a size; the others show once, few, many or a class for expanded clones.

>NA|NA|TRBV5-5|13|TRBJ1-1
CASSSQGNTEAFF
TGTGCCAGCAGCTCGCAGGGGAACACTGAAGCTTTCTTT
>few|NA|TRBV5-4|13|TRBJ1-2
CASSPDSNYGYTF
TGTGCCAGCAGCCCGGACAGTAACTATGGCTACACCTTC
>medium-sized|TRBD1|TRBV13|14|TRBJ2-1
CASSRGQGRGEQFF
TGTGCCAGCAGCCGGGGACAGGGGCGGGGGGAGCAGTTCTTC
>NA|NA|TRBV11-2|15|TRBJ1-6
CASSLGWDFNSPLHF
TGTGCCAGCAGCTTAGGGTGGGATTTTAATTCACCCCTCCACTTT
>NA|TRBD2|TRBV6-5|18|TRBJ2-7
CASSYSGVGGGAGYEQYF
TGTGCCAGCAGTTACTCAGGGGTTGGCGGGGGGGCCGGATACGAGCAGTACTTC
>NA|TRBD1|TRBV5-8|16|TRBJ1-6
CASSPYRGMDNSPLHF
TGTGCCAGCAGCCCCTACAGGGGGATGGATAATTCACCCCTCCACTTT
>few|NA|TRBV6-5|17|TRBJ1-4
CASSYSLSKGRPGKLFF
TGTGCCAGCAGTTACTCTCTTTCAAAAGGACGGCCGGGAAAACTGTTTTTT
>many|NA|TRBV19|11|TRBJ1-1
CASKTQGTAFF
TGTGCCAGTAAGACACAGGGTACAGCTTTCTTT
>NA|NA|TRBV7-3|14|TRBJ2-3
CASSSRGDTDTQYF
TGTGCCAGCAGCTCCAGAGGAGACACAGATACGCAGTATTTT
>NA|NA|TRBV6-5|14|TRBJ2-7
CASSPRGGEGEQYF
TGTGCCAGCAGCCCCAGAGGGGGAGAAGGGGAGCAGTACTTC
>once|TRBD2|TRBV19|15|TRBJ2-1
CASTGLAGGPNEQFF
TGTGCCAGTACCGGACTAGCGGGGGGTCCCAATGAGCAGTTCTTC
>few|NA|TRBV14|15|TRBJ2-6
CASSFDITGANVLTF
TGTGCCAGCAGCTTTGACATTACTGGGGCCAACGTCCTGACTTTC
>NA|NA|TRBV5-4|16|TRBJ1-2
CASSTPTGVANYGYTF
TGTGCCAGCAGCACCCCGACAGGTGTCGCTAACTATGGCTACACCTTC
>few|TRBD2|TRBV11-3|14|TRBJ2-7
CASSLWLAGREQYF
TGTGCCAGCAGCTTGTGGCTAGCGGGGCGGGAGCAGTACTTC